This T cell receptor (beta chain) was obtained from a study of Graves' ophthalmopathy and Graves' hyperthyroidism. Broader study findings: Most thyroid clonotypes with frequency above 0.001 were detected in blood too.

The germline gives CDR1 SEHNR, CDR2 FQNEAQ (reference sequence). V was pared by 2 bases and J by 5 bases, with 7 bases of the junction left unmatched. The CDR3 has 17 amino acids. Amplifying from RNA transcripts, the study obtained TCR beta CDR3 regions. Second-round multiplex PCR came after first-round RT-PCR with HTBI primers. TCRdb used MiXCR to reprocess the multiplex PCR reads, holding one entry per CDR3 protein. The sample consists of around 590,000 distinct CDR3 sequences, about 35% of them appearing once. This clonotype was found many times. Its antigen remains unidentified. The specimen sequenced was peripheral blood or thyroid tissue (not recorded which). The clonotype originates from an adult man with Graves' hyperthyroidism. The V gene is TRBV7-9, the J gene TRBJ2-2; 11 bases line up with TRBD2. This chain's CDR3 is CASSLPSGGLPTGELFF. In DNA form, the CDR3 reads TGTGCCAGCAGCTTACCTAGCGGGGGGTTACCGACCGGGGAGCTGTTTTTT.